Below are 8 T cell receptor beta chains sequenced from a single sample in a study of T cell repertoires in cytomegalovirus infection. TCRdb analysed the reads with MiXCR anew, one entry per CDR3 protein. The sample holds 150,000 to 200,000 distinct CDR3 sequences, roughly 27% seen once. The sequenced material came from PBMCs. Receptor source: a human donor in good health (CMV status not recorded). Some clones in this sample may be carry-over from other donors' samples.

This clonotype showed up many times. The chain uses TRBV7-8 and TRBJ2-5; D is perhaps TRBD1 or TRBD2 (6 bases each). Trimming cost V 2 bases and J 4 bases, with 17 bases left between them. The germline gives CDR1 SGHVS, CDR2 FQNEAQ. The CDR3 extends over 16 amino acids. The CDR3 here is CASSLIGGPSGETQYF. CDR3 bases: TGTGCCAGCAGCTTAATTGGGGGGCCTTCGGGAGAGACCCAGTACTTC. The full variable domain, with the rest looked up from reference TRBV7-8 and TRBJ2-5, is GAGVSQSPRYKVAKRGQDVALRCDPISGHVSLFWYQQALGQGPEFLTYFQNEAQLDKSGLPSDRFFAERPEGSVSTLKIQRTQQEDSAVYLCASSLIGGPSGETQYFGPGTRLLVL.

The V and J genes are TRBV11-3 and TRBJ1-6; D not resolved. The CDR3 extends over 15 amino acids. Trimming pared 5 bases from V and 9 bases from J, leaving 17 bases between. Germline CDR1 reads SGHNT; CDR2 reads YENEEA. CDR3 coding DNA: TGTGCCAGCAGCCTAACCGGGGAGGGAGGTTCACCCCTCCACTTT. Translated, it gives CASSLTGEGGSPLHF.

In its sample, this clonotype was seen a few times. The V gene is TRBV15, the J gene TRBJ2-7, with D unclear. Germline CDR1 LNHNV, CDR2 YYDKDF (reference sequence). The CDR3 has 14 residues. V was trimmed by 0 bases and J by 9 bases, leaving 15 bases between them. The CDR3 here is CATSRDAIGRAQYF. CDR3 coding DNA: TGTGCCACCAGCAGAGATGCAATCGGCCGTGCGCAGTACTTC. The variable domain in full, completed from reference TRBV15 and TRBJ2-7, reads DAMVIQNPRYQVTQFGKPVTLSCSQTLNHNVMYWYQQKSSQAPKLLFHYYDKDFNNEADTPDNFQSRRPNTSFCFLDIRSPGLGDTAMYLCATSRDAIGRAQYFGPGTRLTVT.

The table lists this clonotype with a few counts. The chain is built from TRBV12-3 or TRBV12-4 and TRBJ1-2; 10 positions agree with TRBD1. The ends lost 5 bases at V and 8 bases at J; junction bases unmatched: 5. There are 13 residues in the CDR3. CDR3 coding DNA: TGTGCCAGCAGTCCCGGGACAGGGGCCGGCTACACCTTC. Protein sequence: CASSPGTGAGYTF.

A few counts support this clonotype. V gene TRBV6-6 combines with J gene TRBJ2-1; TRBD1 aligns across 8 bases. The V and J ends lost 0 bases and 2 bases, in that order; junction bases with no gene match: 9. Germline V gene sequence: CDR1 MNHNY, CDR2 SVGAGI (reference sequence). The CDR3 totals 18 residues. This chain's CDR3 is CASSYSQTGDDTYNEQFF. The CDR3 nucleotides are TGTGCCAGCAGTTACTCCCAGACAGGGGACGATACCTACAATGAGCAGTTCTTC.

This clonotype was picked up a small number of times. The CDR3 DNA reads as TGTGCCAGTAGTCTAACCGGGACACCTTACGAGCAGTACTTC. Protein product: CASSLTGTPYEQYF. The genes are TRBV19 and TRBJ2-7; D may be TRBD1 (6 bases). V was clipped by 5 bases and J by 4 bases, with 15 bases between them. The CDR3 has 14 amino acids. The germline gives CDR1 LNHDA, CDR2 SQIVND (reference sequence).

This clonotype is medium-sized in the sample. V is TRBV7-2 and J is TRBJ1-1; D unclear. V was shortened by 5 bases and J by 2 bases, with 9 bases between the two germline ends. Per the germline V gene, CDR1 is SGHTA and CDR2 is FQGNSA. This CDR3 spans 13 amino acids. CDR3 in DNA: TGTGCCAGCAGCCTAGATCTAAACACTGAAGCTTTCTTT. Its protein product is CASSLDLNTEAFF. Based on the CDR3 plus reference TRBV7-2 and TRBJ1-1, the full variable domain is GAGVSQSPSNKVTEKGKDVELRCDPISGHTALYWYRQSLGQGLEFLIYFQGNSAPDKSGLPSDRFSAERTGGSVSTLTIQRTQQEDSAVYLCASSLDLNTEAFFGQGTRLTVV.

The table lists this clonotype with many counts. V is TRBV11-2 and J is TRBJ2-5; possibly TRBD2 for D (6 bases). Germline lookup yields CDR1 SGHAT and CDR2 FQNNGV. V was shortened by 5 bases and J by 5 bases, with 18 bases between the two germline ends. CDR3 length: 15 residues. The CDR3 reads CASSRRLGEAETQYF. The CDR3 coding sequence is TGTGCCAGCAGCCGCCGGCTGGGGGAGGCGGAGACCCAGTACTTC.